This TCR beta chain comes out of a study of CD8 T cells in ankylosing spondylitis. Study observations and caveats: Prior literature has documented some motif variants in synovial fluid and blood from reactive arthritis. Researchers report that disease-linked clones proved CD8+ and relatively rare in peripheral blood.

The germline V gene has CDR1 MNHNS and CDR2 SASEGT. V was shortened by 8 bases and J by 1 base, with 14 bases between the two germline ends. The CDR3 loop spans 14 amino acids. Molecular-barcoded quantitative 5'-RACE produced these TCR beta libraries. TCRdb analysed the 5' RACE reads with MiXCR anew, one entry per CDR3 protein. The table includes 250,000 to 300,000 distinct CDR3 sequences, 15% to 20% detected once. This clonotype was observed many times. Antigen unknown. This clonotype originated in a male donor with ankylosing spondylitis or in good health (not recorded which). The gene calls are TRBV6-1 and TRBJ1-1, with D hard to call. Sequencing used blood, either unsorted or a sorted T cell fraction (not recorded which). CDR3 sequence (DNA): TGTGCCAGCCTCAAGAAGGTGGGGAACACTGAAGCTTTCTTT. This codes for CASLKKVGNTEAFF.